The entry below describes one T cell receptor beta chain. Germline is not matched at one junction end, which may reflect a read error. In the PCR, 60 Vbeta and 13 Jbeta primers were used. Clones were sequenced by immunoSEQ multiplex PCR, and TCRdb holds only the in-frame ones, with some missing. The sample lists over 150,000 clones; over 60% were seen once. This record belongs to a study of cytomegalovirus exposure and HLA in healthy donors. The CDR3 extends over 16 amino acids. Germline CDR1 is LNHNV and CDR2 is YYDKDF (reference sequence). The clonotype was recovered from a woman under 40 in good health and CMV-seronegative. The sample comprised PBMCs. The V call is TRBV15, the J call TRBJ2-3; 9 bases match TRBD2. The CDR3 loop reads CATSRGGSGGLDAQYF. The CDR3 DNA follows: TGTGCCACCAGCAGAGGGGGTAGCGGGGGATTAGATGCGCAGTATTTT. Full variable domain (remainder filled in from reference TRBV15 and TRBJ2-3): DAMVIQNPRYQVTQFGKPVTLSCSQTLNHNVMYWYQQKSSQAPKLLFHYYDKDFNNEADTPDNFQSRRPNTSFCFLDIRSPGLGDTAMYLCATSRGGSGGLDAQYFGPGTRLTVL.